This paragraph covers one TCR beta chain sequence. The CDR3 spans 14 residues. V dropped 4 bases and J dropped 7; count of bases not matched to a gene: 3. The germline V gene has CDR1 SGHNT and CDR2 YENEEA. This entry comes from a study of blood T cell repertoires in COVID-19. Data came from immunoSEQ multiplex PCR; TCRdb stores just in-frame clones and leaves some out. This sample yields roughly 250,000 clones, of which around 88% are seen a single time; approximately 2% belongs to the top ten. This sequence joins TRBV11-3 and TRBJ2-2; 10 positions match TRBD2. The TCR comes from a woman aged 45-60 years who had recovered from COVID-19. Sequences were obtained from PBMCs or T cells enriched from blood (not recorded which). The DNA for the CDR3 is TGTGCCAGCAGCTCTAGCGGGAGTATCGGGGAGCTGTTTTTT. It yields the protein CASSSSGSIGELFF. Variable domain in full (rest from reference TRBV11-3 and TRBJ2-2): EAGVVQSPRYKIIEKKQPVAFWCNPISGHNTLYWYLQNLGQGPELLIRYENEEAVDDSQLPKDRFSAERLKGVDSTLKIQPAELGDSAVYLCASSSSGSIGELFFGEGSRLTVL.